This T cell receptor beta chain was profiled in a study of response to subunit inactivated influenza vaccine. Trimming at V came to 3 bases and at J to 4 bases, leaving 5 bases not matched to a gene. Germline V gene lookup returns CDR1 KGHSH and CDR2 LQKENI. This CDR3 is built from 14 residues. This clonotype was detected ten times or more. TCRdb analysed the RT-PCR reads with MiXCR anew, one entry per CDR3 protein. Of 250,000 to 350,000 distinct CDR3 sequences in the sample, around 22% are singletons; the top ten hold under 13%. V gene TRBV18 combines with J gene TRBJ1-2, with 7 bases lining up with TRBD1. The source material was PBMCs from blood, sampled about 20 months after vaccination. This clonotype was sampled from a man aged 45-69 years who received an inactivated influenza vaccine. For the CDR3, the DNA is TGTGCCAGCTCACCCTCGGGACAGATCTATGGCTACACCTTC. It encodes CASSPSGQIYGYTF.